Listed below are T cell receptor beta chains from one sample, sequenced in a study of blood T cells in healthy people across ages. TCRdb re-called the 5' RACE reads with MiXCR, one entry per CDR3 protein. The table records roughly 1.7 million distinct CDR3 sequences, roughly 30% of them present only once. The sequencing input was blood. These receptors all stem from a woman aged 25 to 39 in good health. Both conserved end residues are part of each CDR3. D genes are given only for firm matches. Not every row has a clone size; where given, it reads once, few, many or a size class.

v_gene	j_gene	d_gene	abundance	CDR3nt	CDR3aa
TRBV6-1	TRBJ1-2	-	-	TGTGCCAGCAGACAGGTCTATGGCTACACCTTC	CASRQVYGYTF
TRBV9	TRBJ2-3	-	few	TGTGCCAGCAGCGTATCTAAGGGATCCACAGATACGCAGTATTTT	CASSVSKGSTDTQYF
TRBV20-1	TRBJ2-1	-	few	TGCAGTGCTAGACATTTGGGCCCTCTCGCAGGGGAGCAGTTCTTC	CSARHLGPLAGEQFF
TRBV7-8	TRBJ2-7	-	few	TGTGCCAGCAGCTTAGAGGTTGGCGGGCCCCCCTACGAGCAGTACTTC	CASSLEVGGPPYEQYF
TRBV15	TRBJ2-3	TRBD2	few	TGTGCCACCAGCGCCGGGACTAAGGGCTGGGATACGCAGTATTTT	CATSAGTKGWDTQYF
TRBV27	TRBJ2-5	-	-	TGTGCCAGCAGTTTATCGGGGGCGGGAGTGGAGGCCCAGTACTTC	CASSLSGAGVEAQYF
TRBV27	TRBJ2-7	TRBD1	-	TGTGCCAGCAGTTTAGAGGGGGGACAGGGCTACGAGCAGTACTTC	CASSLEGGQGYEQYF
TRBV6-5	TRBJ2-1	TRBD2	-	TGTGCCAGCAGTTACGAGACTAGCGGGGGGCTTGAGCAGTTCTTC	CASSYETSGGLEQFF
TRBV10-3	TRBJ1-5	-	few	TGTGCCACCGGACCGGGCGGTCACAATCAGCCCCAGCATTTT	CATGPGGHNQPQHF
TRBV27	TRBJ2-5	-	once	TGTGCCAGCGCCCCTCAGGGGATCCAAGAGACCCAGTACTTC	CASAPQGIQETQYF